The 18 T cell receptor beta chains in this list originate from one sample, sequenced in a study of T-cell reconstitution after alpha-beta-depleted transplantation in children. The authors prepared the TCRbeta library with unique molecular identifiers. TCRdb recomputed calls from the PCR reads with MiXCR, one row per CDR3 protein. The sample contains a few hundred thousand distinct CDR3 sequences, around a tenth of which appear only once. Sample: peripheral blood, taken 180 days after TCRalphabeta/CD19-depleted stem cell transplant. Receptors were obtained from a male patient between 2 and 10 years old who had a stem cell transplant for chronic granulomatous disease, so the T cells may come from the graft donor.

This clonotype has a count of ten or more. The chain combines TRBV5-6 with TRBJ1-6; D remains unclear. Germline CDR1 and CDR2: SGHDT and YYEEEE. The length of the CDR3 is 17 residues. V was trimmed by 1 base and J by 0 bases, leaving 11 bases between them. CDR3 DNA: TGTGCCAGCAGCTTGCGAACCTCTATCTCCTATAATTCACCCCTCCACTTT. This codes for CASSLRTSISYNSPLHF.

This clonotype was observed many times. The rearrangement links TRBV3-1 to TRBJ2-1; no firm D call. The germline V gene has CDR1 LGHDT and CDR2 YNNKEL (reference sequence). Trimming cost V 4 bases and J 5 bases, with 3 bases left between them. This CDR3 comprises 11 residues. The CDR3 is CASSRNNEQFF. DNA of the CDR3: TGTGCCAGCAGCCGTAACAATGAGCAGTTCTTC.

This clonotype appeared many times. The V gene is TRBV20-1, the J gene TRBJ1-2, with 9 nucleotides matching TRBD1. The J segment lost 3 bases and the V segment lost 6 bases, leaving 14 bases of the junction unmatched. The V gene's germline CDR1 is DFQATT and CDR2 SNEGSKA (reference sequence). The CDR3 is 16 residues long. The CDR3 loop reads CSAPGQGSADDYGYTF. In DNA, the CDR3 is TGCAGTGCCCCCGGACAGGGGTCAGCGGATGACTATGGCTACACCTTC.

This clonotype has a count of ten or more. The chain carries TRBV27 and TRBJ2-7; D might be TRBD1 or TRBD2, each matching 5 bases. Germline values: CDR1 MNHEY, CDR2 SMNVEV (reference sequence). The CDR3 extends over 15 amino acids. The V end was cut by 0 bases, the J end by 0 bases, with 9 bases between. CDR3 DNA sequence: TGTGCCAGCAGTTTATCGGGGGTCGGCTCCTACGAGCAGTACTTC. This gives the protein CASSLSGVGSYEQYF.

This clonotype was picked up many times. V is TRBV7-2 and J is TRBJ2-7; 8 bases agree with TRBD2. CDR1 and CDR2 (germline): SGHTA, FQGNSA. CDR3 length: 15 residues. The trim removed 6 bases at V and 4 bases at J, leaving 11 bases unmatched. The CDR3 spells CASRPLGAGGYEQYF. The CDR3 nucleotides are TGTGCCAGCAGGCCCCTAGGGGCGGGGGGTTACGAGCAGTACTTC.

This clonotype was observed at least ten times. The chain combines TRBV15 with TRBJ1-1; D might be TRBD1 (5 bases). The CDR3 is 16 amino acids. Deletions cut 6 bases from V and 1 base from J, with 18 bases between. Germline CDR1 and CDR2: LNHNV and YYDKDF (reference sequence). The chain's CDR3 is CATSFRVDTANTEAFF. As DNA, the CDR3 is TGTGCCACCAGTTTCAGGGTTGACACGGCGAACACTGAAGCTTTCTTT.

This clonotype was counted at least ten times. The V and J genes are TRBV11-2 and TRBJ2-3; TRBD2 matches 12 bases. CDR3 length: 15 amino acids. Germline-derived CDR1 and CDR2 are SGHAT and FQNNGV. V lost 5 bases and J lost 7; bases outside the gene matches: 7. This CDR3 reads CASSPRTSGENTQYF. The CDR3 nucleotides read TGTGCCAGCAGCCCCCGGACTAGCGGGGAGAATACGCAGTATTTT.

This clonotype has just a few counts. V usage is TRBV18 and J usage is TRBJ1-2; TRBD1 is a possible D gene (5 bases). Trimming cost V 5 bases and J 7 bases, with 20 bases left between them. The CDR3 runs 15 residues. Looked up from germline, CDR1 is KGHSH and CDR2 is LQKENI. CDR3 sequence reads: CASSSRPGPTSGYTF. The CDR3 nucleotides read TGTGCCAGCTCATCGAGACCGGGACCGACAAGTGGCTACACCTTC. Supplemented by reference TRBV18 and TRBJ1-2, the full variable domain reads NAGVMQNPRHLVRRRGQEARLRCSPMKGHSHVYWYRQLPEEGLKFMVYLQKENIIDESGMPKERFSAEFPKEGPSILRIQQVVRGDSAAYFCASSSRPGPTSGYTFGSGTRLTVV.

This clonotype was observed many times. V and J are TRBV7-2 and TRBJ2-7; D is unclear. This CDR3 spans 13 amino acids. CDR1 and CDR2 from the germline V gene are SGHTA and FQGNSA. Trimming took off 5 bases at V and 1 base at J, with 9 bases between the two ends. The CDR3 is CASSPLPSYEQYF. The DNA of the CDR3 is TGTGCCAGCAGCCCCCTACCTTCCTACGAGCAGTACTTC. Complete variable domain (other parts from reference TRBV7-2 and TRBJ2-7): GAGVSQSPSNKVTEKGKDVELRCDPISGHTALYWYRQSLGQGLEFLIYFQGNSAPDKSGLPSDRFSAERTGGSVSTLTIQRTQQEDSAVYLCASSPLPSYEQYFGPGTRLTVT.

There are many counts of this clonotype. CDR3 nucleotides: TGTGCCAGCAGCTTAGACTCGGAGCGGGGCGGTGGATTCTTC. Protein: CASSLDSERGGGFF. The genes are TRBV7-8 and TRBJ2-1; 7 bases fit TRBD2. The CDR3 is 14 residues long. V gave up 1 base and J gave up 16 bases; unmatched junction bases: 13. From germline, CDR1 is SGHVS and CDR2 FQNEAQ.

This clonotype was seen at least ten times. The CDR3 DNA is TGTGCCAGCAGCTTAGGTGGCAGATCCACCGGGGAGCTGTTTTTT. Protein sequence: CASSLGGRSTGELFF. The genes are TRBV11-2 and TRBJ2-2; no definite D call. V gave up 1 base and J gave up 4 bases, with 10 bases separating them. Per germline, CDR1 SGHAT and CDR2 FQNNGV. The CDR3 runs 15 residues.

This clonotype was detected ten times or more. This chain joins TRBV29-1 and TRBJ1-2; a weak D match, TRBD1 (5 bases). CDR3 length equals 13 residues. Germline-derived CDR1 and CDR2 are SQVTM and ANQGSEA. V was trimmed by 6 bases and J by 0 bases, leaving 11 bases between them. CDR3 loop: CSVRDHPNYGYTF. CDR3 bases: TGCAGCGTCCGGGACCACCCTAACTATGGCTACACCTTC.

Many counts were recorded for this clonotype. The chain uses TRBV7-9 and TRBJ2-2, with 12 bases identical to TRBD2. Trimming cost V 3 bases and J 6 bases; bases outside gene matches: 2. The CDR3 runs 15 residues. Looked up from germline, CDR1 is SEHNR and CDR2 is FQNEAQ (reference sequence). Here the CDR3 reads CASSFGLAGPGELFF. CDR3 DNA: TGTGCCAGCAGCTTCGGACTAGCGGGACCCGGGGAGCTGTTTTTT.

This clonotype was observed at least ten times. CDR3 region: CASSEGTGGYEQYF. CDR3 coding DNA: TGTGCCAGCAGCGAAGGGACAGGTGGTTACGAGCAGTACTTC. This chain uses TRBV12-3 or TRBV12-4 with TRBJ2-7, with TRBD1 identical over 8 bases. Losses at the gene ends were 6 bases for V and 4 bases for J; bases not matched to a gene: 8. The CDR3 has 14 residues.

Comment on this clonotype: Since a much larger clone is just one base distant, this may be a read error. The CDR3 nucleotides are TGCGCCAGCCGCTTGGAACAGGGAAGGGACGAGCAGTACTTC. Its protein product is CASRLEQGRDEQYF. The chain combines TRBV5-1 with TRBJ2-7; TRBD1 might be the D (6 bases). The CDR3 consists of 14 residues. The germline V gene encodes CDR1 SGHRS and CDR2 YFSETQ.

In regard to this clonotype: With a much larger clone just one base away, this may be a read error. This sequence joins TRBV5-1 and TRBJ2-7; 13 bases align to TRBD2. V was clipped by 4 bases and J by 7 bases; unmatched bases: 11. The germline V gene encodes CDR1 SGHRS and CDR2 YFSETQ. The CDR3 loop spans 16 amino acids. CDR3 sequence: CASSMQGLAGVGEQYF. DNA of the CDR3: TGCGCCAGCAGCATGCAAGGACTAGCGGGAGTGGGTGAGCAGTACTTC.

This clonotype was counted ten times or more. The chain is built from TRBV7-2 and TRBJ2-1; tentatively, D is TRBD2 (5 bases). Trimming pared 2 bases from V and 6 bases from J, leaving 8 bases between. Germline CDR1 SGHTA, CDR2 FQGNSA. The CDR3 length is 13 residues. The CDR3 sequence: CASSLNGINEQFF. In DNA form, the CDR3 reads TGTGCCAGCAGCTTAAACGGGATCAATGAGCAGTTCTTC.

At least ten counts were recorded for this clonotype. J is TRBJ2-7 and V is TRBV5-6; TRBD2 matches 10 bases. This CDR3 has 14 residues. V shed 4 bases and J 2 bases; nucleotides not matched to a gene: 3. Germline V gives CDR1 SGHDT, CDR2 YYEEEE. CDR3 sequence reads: CASSAGTSAYEQYF. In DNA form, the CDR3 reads TGTGCCAGCAGCGCCGGGACTAGCGCCTACGAGCAGTACTTC.